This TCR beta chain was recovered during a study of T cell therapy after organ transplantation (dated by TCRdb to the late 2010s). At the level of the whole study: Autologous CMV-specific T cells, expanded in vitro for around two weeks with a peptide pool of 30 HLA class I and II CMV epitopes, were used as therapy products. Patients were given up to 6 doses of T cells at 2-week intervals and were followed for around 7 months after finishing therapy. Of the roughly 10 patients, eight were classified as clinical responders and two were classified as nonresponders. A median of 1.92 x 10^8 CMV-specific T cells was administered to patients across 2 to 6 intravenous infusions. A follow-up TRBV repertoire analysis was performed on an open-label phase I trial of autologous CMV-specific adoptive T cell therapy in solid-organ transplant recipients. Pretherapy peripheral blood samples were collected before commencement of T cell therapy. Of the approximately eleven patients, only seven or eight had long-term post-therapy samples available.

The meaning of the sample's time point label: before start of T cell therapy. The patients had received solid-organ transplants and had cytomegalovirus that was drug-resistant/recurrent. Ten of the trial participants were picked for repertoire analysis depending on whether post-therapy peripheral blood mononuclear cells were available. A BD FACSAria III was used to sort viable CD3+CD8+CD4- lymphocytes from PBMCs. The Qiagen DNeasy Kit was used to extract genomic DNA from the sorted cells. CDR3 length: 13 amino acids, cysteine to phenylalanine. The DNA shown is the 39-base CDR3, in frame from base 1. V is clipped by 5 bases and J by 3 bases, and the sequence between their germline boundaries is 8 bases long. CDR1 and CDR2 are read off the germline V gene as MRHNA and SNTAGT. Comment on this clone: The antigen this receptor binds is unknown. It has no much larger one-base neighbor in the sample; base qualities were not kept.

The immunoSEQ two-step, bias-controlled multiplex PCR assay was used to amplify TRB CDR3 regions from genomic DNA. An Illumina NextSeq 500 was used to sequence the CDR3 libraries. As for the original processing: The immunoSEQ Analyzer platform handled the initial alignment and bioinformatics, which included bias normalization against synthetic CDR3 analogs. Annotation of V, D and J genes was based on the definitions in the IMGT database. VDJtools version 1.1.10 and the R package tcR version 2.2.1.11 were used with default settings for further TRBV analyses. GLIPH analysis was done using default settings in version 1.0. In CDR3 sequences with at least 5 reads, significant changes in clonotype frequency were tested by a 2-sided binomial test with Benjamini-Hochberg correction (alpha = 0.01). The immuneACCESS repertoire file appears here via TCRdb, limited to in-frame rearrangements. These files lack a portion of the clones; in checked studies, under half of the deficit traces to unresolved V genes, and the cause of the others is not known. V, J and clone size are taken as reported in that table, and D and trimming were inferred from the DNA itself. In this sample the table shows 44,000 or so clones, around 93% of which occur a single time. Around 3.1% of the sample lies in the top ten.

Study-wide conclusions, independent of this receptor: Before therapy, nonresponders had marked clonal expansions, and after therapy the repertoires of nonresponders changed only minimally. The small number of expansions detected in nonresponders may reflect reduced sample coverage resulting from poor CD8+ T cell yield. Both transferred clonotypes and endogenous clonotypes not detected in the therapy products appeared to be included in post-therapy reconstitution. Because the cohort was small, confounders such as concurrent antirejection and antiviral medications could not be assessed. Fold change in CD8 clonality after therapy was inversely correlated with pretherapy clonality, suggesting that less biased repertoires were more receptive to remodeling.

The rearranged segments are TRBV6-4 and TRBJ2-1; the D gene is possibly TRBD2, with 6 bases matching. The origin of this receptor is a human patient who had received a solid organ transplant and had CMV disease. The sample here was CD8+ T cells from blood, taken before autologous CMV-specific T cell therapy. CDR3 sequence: CASSTGSYNEQFF. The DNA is TGTGCCAGCAGTACCGGGAGCTACAATGAGCAGTTCTTC.